Listed here are 13 T cell receptor beta chains from one sample, sequenced in a study of PD-1 blockade in classical Hodgkin lymphoma. Every patient experienced relapse after autologous stem cell transplantation, and brentuximab vedotin exposure varied. Measured with immunoSEQ multiplex PCR; TCRdb has only the in-frame clones, and not every one. The sample holds under 70,000 clones, over 70% seen once. Sequenced material: peripheral blood mononuclear cells (PBMCs), taken before the second cycle of nivolumab. The receptors were gathered from a human donor with classical Hodgkin lymphoma.

The V and J genes are TRBV2 and TRBJ1-2; D gene unclear. CDR3 length equals 13 residues. Trimming left V 8 bases short and J 1 base short, with 11 bases between. Germline CDR1 is SNHLY and CDR2 is FYNNEI. CDR3 nucleotides: TGTGCCAGCCATACAAGGTTTAACTATGGCTACACCTTC. This sequence encodes CASHTRFNYGYTF.

This clone was counted ten times or more. The V and J genes are TRBV27 and TRBJ2-7; 9 bases are shared with TRBD1. This CDR3 is 14 amino acids long. Germline V gene sequence: CDR1 MNHEY, CDR2 SMNVEV (reference sequence). V was pared by 5 bases and J by 4 bases, with 6 bases of the junction left unmatched. CDR3: CASSPGQGGYEQYF. The DNA for the CDR3 is TGTGCCAGCAGTCCGGGACAGGGTGGGTACGAGCAGTACTTC.

There are a few counts of this clone. A junction end diverges from the germline sequence, so it may reflect a read error. This chain connects TRBV28 to TRBJ2-3; the D is unclear. The CDR3 is made up of 16 amino acids. CDR1 and CDR2 (germline): MDHEN, SYDVKM. CDR3 nucleotide sequence: TGTGCCAGCAGTCCCCAACAGATACTTCACACAAATACGCAGTATTTT. As protein: CASSPQQILHTNTQYF.

V is TRBV28 and J is TRBJ2-7; D unresolved. Trimming removed 4 bases at V and 0 bases at J, with 10 bases between. The CDR3 sequence is 14 residues long. Germline V lookup: CDR1 MDHEN, CDR2 SYDVKM. The CDR3 here is CASSSWTVSYEQYF. The CDR3 DNA follows: TGTGCCAGCAGTTCCTGGACGGTCTCCTACGAGCAGTACTTC.

The chain uses TRBV11-2 and TRBJ2-7; D is perhaps TRBD1 (5 bases). The CDR3 sequence is 14 residues long. Trimming cost V 5 bases and J 2 bases, with 13 bases left between them. Germline assignment: CDR1 SGHAT and CDR2 FQNNGV. In DNA form, the CDR3 reads TGTGCCAGCAGCCAGGGCCAGGAGCCCTACGAGCAGTACTTC. This encodes CASSQGQEPYEQYF.

The rearrangement links TRBV19 to TRBJ1-4; 9 nucleotides line up with TRBD1. V dropped 10 bases and J dropped 8; count of bases not matched to a gene: 14. Germline V gene sequence: CDR1 LNHDA, CDR2 SQIVND (reference sequence). The CDR3 length is 15 residues. The DNA for the CDR3 is TGTGCCACCGCTACCACCGGGACAGGGAAGGAAAAACTGTTTTTT. It is translated as CATATTGTGKEKLFF.

The chain employs TRBV10-3 and TRBJ1-2; D gene ambiguous. This CDR3 is 13 amino acids long. In germline, CDR1 is ENHRY, CDR2 SYGVKD. Trimming removed 0 bases at V and 8 bases at J, with 10 bases between. The CDR3 nucleotides are TGTGCCATCAGTGAGTCGACCCTAAGCGGCTACACCTTC. Translated, it gives CAISESTLSGYTF.

V is TRBV5-6 and J is TRBJ1-3, with 7 bases aligning to TRBD1. The CDR3 extends over 14 amino acids. J was trimmed by 2 bases and V by 4 bases; bases with no gene match: 3. CDR1 is SGHDT, CDR2 YYEEEE, per germline. CDR3 loop: CASSQQGTGNTIYF. In DNA, the CDR3 is TGTGCCAGCAGCCAACAGGGGACTGGAAACACCATATATTTT.

The rearrangement uses TRBV27 and TRBJ1-1; D is unclear. V was shortened by 7 bases and J by 3 bases, with 15 bases between the two germline ends. Germline assignment: CDR1 MNHEY and CDR2 SMNVEV (reference sequence). The CDR3 runs to 14 residues. The CDR3 nucleotides are TGTGCCAGCACCTCCCAGAACCGAGACACTGAAGCTTTCTTT. Its translation: CASTSQNRDTEAFF.

This clone is a singleton in its sample. The rearrangement uses TRBV28 and TRBJ2-1; 9 bases are a match to TRBD1. Trimming at V came to 7 bases and at J to 4 bases, leaving 5 bases not matched to a gene. The CDR3 consists of 14 residues. Germline V gene lookup returns CDR1 MDHEN and CDR2 SYDVKM. CDR3 loop: CASTQGQGYNEQFF. Here the CDR3 DNA reads TGTGCCAGCACCCAGGGACAGGGTTACAATGAGCAGTTCTTC.

This clone was recorded a few times. The chain joins TRBV18 to TRBJ2-6; 8 bases are shared with TRBD1. Germline CDR1 is KGHSH and CDR2 is LQKENI. The CDR3 sequence is 17 residues long. J lost 0 bases, V lost 2 bases, and 3 bases had no gene match. The CDR3 nucleotides are TGTGCCAGCTCACCAGGACAGGGCCGCTCTGGGGCCAACGTCCTGACTTTC. Translating it yields CASSPGQGRSGANVLTF.

The CDR3 bases are TGTGCCAGCAGTCCTTGGGGAGGGCGGGAGACCCAGTACTTC. It yields the protein CASSPWGGRETQYF. The J gene is TRBJ2-5, the V gene TRBV7-9; 7 bases agree with TRBD2. Germline V gives CDR1 SEHNR, CDR2 FQNEAQ (reference sequence). The CDR3 runs 14 residues. V lost 6 bases, J lost 5 bases, and 9 bases stayed unmatched.

The gene calls are TRBV11-1 and TRBJ2-7, with D maybe TRBD1 (5 bases). Trimming stripped 5 bases from V and 4 bases from J, with 15 bases between. Germline CDR1 SGHAT, CDR2 FQDESV (reference sequence). This CDR3 spans 14 amino acids. The CDR3 region has the DNA TGTGCCAGCAGCGACAGACTGAATGCTTACGAGCAGTACTTC. Amino acid sequence: CASSDRLNAYEQYF.